This TCR beta chain is from a study of shared clonotypes between healthy human individuals (dated by TCRdb to 2018 to 2021). With respect to the entire study: The cohort included a few men and two women between 18 and 49 years of age. The study deeply sequenced blood TCR repertoires of about 5 healthy adults to estimate repertoire size and the extent of clonotype sharing between individuals. Different laboratories and diverse techniques were used to prepare libraries and sequence TCR repertoires, to increase sequencing depth and limit assay-specific biases. Leukapheresis yielded between about 0.85 and 10 billion PBMCs per donor. General study outcomes and caveats: Pairwise subsampling indicated that sequencing depth was expected to affect the degree of clonotype sharing among donors. Sampling was limited to blood, and TCR repertoires in tissue likely differ from TCR repertoires in blood. The small number of donors limited the genetic and exposure-history diversity represented.

Turning to this clone: This clone's antigen is unknown. One base away there is no much larger clone; base qualities are not given.

Using the deep immunoSEQ assay, TCR CDR3 regions were amplified from genomic DNA by multiplex PCR. Genomic DNA extracted from each cell subset was distributed evenly over all wells of several immunoSEQ 96-well plates, and each plate served as one replicate. For unsorted PBMC, 300 ng of genomic DNA, equivalent to around 30,000 T cell genomes, went into each replicate PCR. Ten immunoSEQ deep assay plates were used to sequence unsorted PBMC genomic DNA. Purified libraries were measured with a Qubit 3.0 fluorometer, size-checked on a Bioanalyzer 2100, and measured again with the KAPA Library Quantification kit. Every immunoSEQ 96-well plate was sequenced on a dedicated single-read 150-cycle Illumina NextSeq 550 flow cell. Processing in the source paper ran as follows. Because only junctional sequences without quality scores were contained in the immunoSEQ output, filtering matching that applied to full-length reads could not be performed. To assign V/J genes and CDR3, sequences were annotated against IMGT germline references using PyIR, a Python wrapper for IgBLAST v1.9. Reads with weak V/J assignments (E-value above 1e-6), missing CDR3, stop codons, out-of-frame junctions, or ambiguous translated residues were removed. V3J clonotypes were defined by identical inferred V gene, J gene, and CDR3 amino acid sequence. To compute the percentage overlap between repertoires, the number of shared unique clonotypes was divided by the size of the smaller repertoire. Richness of each repertoire was evaluated using RTK rarefaction, the Chao1 estimator, and Recon v2.1 estimates of unobserved clonotypes. Entries here come from immuneACCESS through TCRdb and include only in-frame sequences with V and J called. Some clones fail to appear in such tables; in the studies checked, an unresolved V gene covers under half of the shortfall, and the cause of the remainder is unknown. The DNA gave D and trimming, while V, J and clone size come from that table. This sample is represented by about 470,000 clones; 79% of them were singletons. The ten largest make up 13% of the sample.

The donors were healthy, HIV-negative adults with no recently reported acute infections or vaccinations. Every donor was a Caucasian adult living in Nashville, Tennessee, USA. In the unsorted samples, 90 million or so PBMCs were counted, and genomic DNA was extracted using the QIAamp DNA Blood Mini kit. Blood was collected by leukapheresis, and PBMCs were isolated by Ficoll-Histopaque density gradient centrifugation and then cryopreserved in liquid nitrogen vapor phase. The receptor was derived from a woman aged 40 to 55 in good health. Some clones in this sample may be carry-over from other donors' samples. The sample taken for sequencing was PBMCs.

The DNA sequence is as follows: TGCGCCAGCAGCTTGTTGGGACAGGGTGCAACTAATGAAAAACTGTTTTTT. Its translation reads: CASSLLGQGATNEKLFF. The rearranged segments are TRBV5-1 and TRBJ1-4; 9 nucleotides in the junction match TRBD1. At the junction V is shortened by 1 base and J by 0 bases; bases outside the gene matches: 4. CDR1 and CDR2 are read off the germline V gene as SGHRS and YFSETQ. Spanning cysteine to phenylalanine, the CDR3 consists of 17 amino acids. The retained sequence is limited to the CDR3, 51 bases, with the frame set at the first base.